The 15 T cell receptor beta chains presented below share a single source sample, sequenced in a study of shared clonotypes between healthy human individuals (dated by TCRdb to 2018 to 2020). The library was produced with the immunoSEQ multiplex PCR assay. The table was pulled from immuneACCESS by TCRdb, which kept in-frame rearrangements only. Such tables lose some clones; where checked, under half of the loss comes from unresolved V genes, and the rest has no known cause. Counted in this sample were approximately 500,000 clones; 90% to 96% of them appeared once. The ten largest clones take up roughly 0.06% of the sample. Specimen: naive CD4+ T cells sorted from blood. According to the study, the label for this sample's cell subset or site signals: CD45RA+ positively selected. These receptors came from a woman aged 25-40 years in good health.

The rearrangement joins TRBV28 to TRBJ2-1, with a weak D call TRBD2 (6 bases). Per the germline V gene, CDR1 is MDHEN and CDR2 is SYDVKM. The germline V and J ends were trimmed by 3 bases and 0 bases, with 18 bases remaining between them. This CDR3 comprises 18 residues. The CDR3 nucleotides are TGTGCCAGCAGTTTTGCTCGCTATGTCGGGAGCTCCTACAATGAGCAGTTCTTC. Amino acid sequence: CASSFARYVGSSYNEQFF.

The gene calls are TRBV18 and TRBJ1-1; D is possibly TRBD1 (5 bases). V lost 0 bases to trimming and J lost 0 bases, with 11 bases between them. The CDR3 runs to 16 residues. Germline V CDR1 and CDR2: KGHSH, LQKENI. The CDR3 sequence is CASSPPQGSLNTEAFF. The CDR3 bases are TGTGCCAGCTCACCACCCCAGGGCTCACTGAACACTGAAGCTTTCTTT.

The rearrangement links TRBV28 to TRBJ2-3; weak D call: TRBD2 (5 bases). Germline values: CDR1 MDHEN, CDR2 SYDVKM. The CDR3 loop spans 14 amino acids. The V end lost 10 bases, the J end lost 2 bases, and 16 bases lay between the germline ends. CDR3 sequence: CAIQTGSHTDTQYF. The CDR3 DNA reads as TGTGCCATCCAGACGGGATCCCACACAGATACGCAGTATTTT.

The table lists this clone with a count of one. The V call is TRBV4-1, the J call TRBJ2-5; D tentatively fits TRBD1 or TRBD2 (6 bases each). Germline V gives CDR1 MGHRA, CDR2 YSYEKL. V was shortened by 4 bases and J by 4 bases, with 19 bases between the two germline ends. This CDR3 region has 16 residues. The CDR3 reads CASSPTGAGMGETQYF. The CDR3 DNA reads TGCGCCAGCAGCCCAACGGGGGCGGGAATGGGAGAGACCCAGTACTTC.

This chain links TRBV10-3 with TRBJ2-1; 9 bases are shared with TRBD2. The CDR3 is made up of 17 amino acids. J lost 1 base, V lost 2 bases, and 6 bases had no gene match. Germline V gives CDR1 ENHRY, CDR2 SYGVKD. Here the CDR3 DNA reads TGTGCCATCAGTGAGACGACAAGCGGGAGGTCCTACAATGAGCAGTTCTTC. The encoded protein is CAISETTSGRSYNEQFF.

The J gene is TRBJ2-1, the V gene TRBV6-5, with TRBD2 as a possible D gene (6 bases). The CDR3 consists of 14 residues. The V and J ends lost 4 bases and 4 bases respectively, with 11 bases between them. Per germline, CDR1 MNHEY and CDR2 SVGAGI. The CDR3 reads CASSSVAVYNEQFF. The CDR3 nucleotides are TGTGCCAGCAGTTCCGTAGCGGTTTACAATGAGCAGTTCTTC.

This sequence joins TRBV27 and TRBJ2-2; 8 nucleotides align to TRBD2. The V gene's germline CDR1 is MNHEY and CDR2 SMNVEV (reference sequence). The CDR3 runs 15 residues. The junction had 5 bases not matched to a gene; V was cut back by 5 bases and J by 3 bases. CDR3 residues: CASSTLAGYTGELFF. DNA of the CDR3: TGTGCCAGCAGTACTTTAGCGGGATACACCGGGGAGCTGTTTTTT.

This clone was seen once. The chain is built from TRBV7-8 and TRBJ1-2; possibly TRBD1 for D (6 bases). The CDR3 is 15 amino acids. From germline, CDR1 is SGHVS and CDR2 FQNEAQ. V was shortened by 4 bases and J by 0 bases, with 12 bases between the two germline ends. The CDR3 sequence: CASSSDRLPNYGYTF. The CDR3 coding sequence is TGTGCCAGCAGCTCAGACAGGTTACCTAACTATGGCTACACCTTC.

The rearrangement links TRBV19 to TRBJ1-1, with 7 bases lining up with TRBD1. V lost 4 bases, J lost 0 bases, and 2 bases stayed unmatched. The CDR3 runs 14 residues. Germline lookup yields CDR1 LNHDA and CDR2 SQIVND (reference sequence). The CDR3 nucleotides are TGTGCCAGTAGTACGACAGGGCTGAACACTGAAGCTTTCTTT. As protein: CASSTTGLNTEAFF.

The V and J genes are TRBV9 and TRBJ2-1; TRBD2 matches 9 bases. Germline CDR1 and CDR2: SGDLS and YYNGEE. Germline trimming cut 0 bases from V and 6 bases from J; bases unmatched to any gene: 4. This CDR3 contains 15 residues. CDR3 sequence: CASSVDSGRRNEQFF. The CDR3 nucleotides are TGTGCCAGCAGCGTAGACAGCGGGAGGCGCAATGAGCAGTTCTTC.

The chain uses TRBV28 and TRBJ2-2; the D is unclear. This CDR3 region has 15 residues. V was pared by 3 bases and J by 1 base, with 9 bases between. From germline, CDR1 is MDHEN and CDR2 SYDVKM. CDR3 sequence: CASSLSLLNTGELFF. The CDR3 region has the DNA TGTGCCAGCAGTTTGTCACTCTTGAACACCGGGGAGCTGTTTTTT.

The rearrangement uses TRBV2 and TRBJ2-5; 10 bases align to TRBD1. The CDR3 loop spans 15 amino acids. From germline, CDR1 is SNHLY and CDR2 FYNNEI. Trimming cost V 7 bases and J 5 bases; bases outside gene matches: 10. The CDR3 nucleotides are TGTGCCAGCAACAATGCCCCGGGACAGGGGGAGACCCAGTACTTC. It yields the protein CASNNAPGQGETQYF.

This chain uses TRBV10-2 with TRBJ1-1; D remains ambiguous. The V gene's germline CDR1 is WSHSY and CDR2 SAAADI. The CDR3 is 11 amino acids. Trimming stripped 7 bases from V and 1 base from J, with 4 bases between. The CDR3 sequence: CASKTNTEAFF. The CDR3 DNA reads TGCGCCAGCAAGACGAACACTGAAGCTTTCTTT.

The sample holds one count of this clone. This rearrangement joins TRBV19 to TRBJ1-2; no clear D. The CDR3 runs 14 residues. Germline CDR1 reads LNHDA; CDR2 reads SQIVND (reference sequence). V dropped 6 bases and J dropped 2 bases, with 13 bases sitting between them. The chain's CDR3 is CASRGHQQNYGYTF. In DNA, the CDR3 is TGTGCCAGTAGGGGCCACCAACAAAACTATGGCTACACCTTC.

This chain joins TRBV27 and TRBJ2-5; D not certain. Trimming stripped 7 bases from V and 1 base from J, with 13 bases between. Germline lookup yields CDR1 MNHEY and CDR2 SMNVEV (reference sequence). This CDR3 region has 14 residues. CDR3 in amino acids: CASKELSSQETQYF. DNA for the CDR3: TGTGCCAGCAAAGAGCTTAGCAGCCAAGAGACCCAGTACTTC.